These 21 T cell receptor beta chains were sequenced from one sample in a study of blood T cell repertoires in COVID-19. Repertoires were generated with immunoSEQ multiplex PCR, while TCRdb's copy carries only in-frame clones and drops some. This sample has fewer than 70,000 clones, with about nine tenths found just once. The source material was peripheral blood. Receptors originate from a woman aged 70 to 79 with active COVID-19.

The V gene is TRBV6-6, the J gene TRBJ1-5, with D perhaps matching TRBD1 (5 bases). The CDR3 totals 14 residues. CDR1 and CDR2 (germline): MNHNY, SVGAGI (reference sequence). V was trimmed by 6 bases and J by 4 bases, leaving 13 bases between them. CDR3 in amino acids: CASRSGGENQPQHF. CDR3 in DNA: TGTGCCAGCAGATCGGGGGGGGAGAATCAGCCCCAGCATTTT.

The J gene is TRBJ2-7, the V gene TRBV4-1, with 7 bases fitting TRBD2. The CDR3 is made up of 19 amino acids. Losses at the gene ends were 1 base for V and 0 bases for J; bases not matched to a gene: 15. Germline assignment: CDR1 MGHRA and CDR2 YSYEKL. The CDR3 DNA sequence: TGCGCCAGCAGCCAAGTCGGACCGGGAATAGCGGGCCTCTCCTACGAGCAGTACTTC. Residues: CASSQVGPGIAGLSYEQYF.

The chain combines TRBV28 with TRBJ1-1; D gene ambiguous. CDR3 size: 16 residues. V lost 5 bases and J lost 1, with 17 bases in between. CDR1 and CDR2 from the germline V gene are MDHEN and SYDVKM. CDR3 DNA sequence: TGTGCCAGCAGTCCGAACCCCGGGGTCGGGAACACTGAAGCTTTCTTT. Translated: CASSPNPGVGNTEAFF.

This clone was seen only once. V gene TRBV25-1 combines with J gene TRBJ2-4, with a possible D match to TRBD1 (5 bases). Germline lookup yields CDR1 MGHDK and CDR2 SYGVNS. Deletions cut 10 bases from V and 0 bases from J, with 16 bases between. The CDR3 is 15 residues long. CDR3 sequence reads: CANLDRRLAKNIQYF. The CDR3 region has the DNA TGTGCCAACCTAGACAGACGCCTAGCCAAAAACATTCAGTACTTC.

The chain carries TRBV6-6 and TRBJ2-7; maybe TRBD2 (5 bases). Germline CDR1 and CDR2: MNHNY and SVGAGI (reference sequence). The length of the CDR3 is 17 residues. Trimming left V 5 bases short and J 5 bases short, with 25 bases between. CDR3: CASSLGIIGRGADEQYF. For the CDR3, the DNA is TGTGCCAGCAGTCTAGGCATTATAGGTCGGGGAGCGGACGAGCAGTACTTC.

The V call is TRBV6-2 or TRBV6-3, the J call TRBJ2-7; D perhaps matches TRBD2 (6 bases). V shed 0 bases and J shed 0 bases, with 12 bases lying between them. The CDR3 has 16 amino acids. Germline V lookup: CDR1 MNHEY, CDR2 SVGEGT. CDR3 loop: CASSYSLHGSSYEQYF. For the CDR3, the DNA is TGTGCCAGCAGTTACTCGCTTCACGGGAGCTCCTACGAGCAGTACTTC.

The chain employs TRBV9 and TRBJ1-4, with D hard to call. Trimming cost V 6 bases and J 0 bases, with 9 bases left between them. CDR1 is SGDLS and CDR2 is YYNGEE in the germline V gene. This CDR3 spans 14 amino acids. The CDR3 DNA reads TGTGCCAGCAATCTAGGTTCAACTAATGAAAAACTGTTTTTT. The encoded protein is CASNLGSTNEKLFF.

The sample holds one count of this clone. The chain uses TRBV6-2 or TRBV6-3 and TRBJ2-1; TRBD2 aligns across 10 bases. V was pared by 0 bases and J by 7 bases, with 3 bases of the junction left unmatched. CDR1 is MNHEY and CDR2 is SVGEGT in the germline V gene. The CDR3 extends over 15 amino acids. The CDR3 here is CASSYSISGGNEQFF. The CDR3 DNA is TGTGCCAGCAGTTACTCGATTAGCGGGGGGAATGAGCAGTTCTTC.

The CDR3 nucleotides read TGTGCCAGCAGCTCCCCACTAGCGTCTATAAATGAGCAGTTCTTC. Translated, it gives CASSSPLASINEQFF. The chain is built from TRBV13 and TRBJ2-1; 7 bases agree with TRBD2. Germline V gives CDR1 PRHDT, CDR2 FYEKMQ (reference sequence). CDR3 length equals 15 residues. The V segment lost 4 bases and the J segment 7 bases; nucleotides outside the gene matches: 10.

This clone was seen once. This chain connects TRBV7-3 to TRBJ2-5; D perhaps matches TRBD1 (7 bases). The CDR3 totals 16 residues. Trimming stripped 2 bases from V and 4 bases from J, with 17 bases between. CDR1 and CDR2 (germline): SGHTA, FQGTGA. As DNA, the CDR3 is TGTGCCAGCAGCTTAGGAGTAGCGGAGGGGGCAGAGACCCAGTACTTC. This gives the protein CASSLGVAEGAETQYF.

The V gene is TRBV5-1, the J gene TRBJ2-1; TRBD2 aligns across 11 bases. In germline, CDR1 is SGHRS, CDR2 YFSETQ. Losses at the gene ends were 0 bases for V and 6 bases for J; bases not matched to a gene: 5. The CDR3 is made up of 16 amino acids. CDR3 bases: TGCGCCAGCAGCTTGGAGCTAGCGGGGGGAGGCAATGAGCAGTTCTTC. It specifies CASSLELAGGGNEQFF.

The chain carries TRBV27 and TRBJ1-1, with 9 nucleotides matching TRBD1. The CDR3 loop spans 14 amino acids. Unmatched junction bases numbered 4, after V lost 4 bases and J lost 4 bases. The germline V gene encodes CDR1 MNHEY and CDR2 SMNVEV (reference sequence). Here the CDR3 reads CASSSGTGFTEAFF. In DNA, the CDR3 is TGTGCCAGCAGTTCCGGGACAGGGTTCACTGAAGCTTTCTTT.

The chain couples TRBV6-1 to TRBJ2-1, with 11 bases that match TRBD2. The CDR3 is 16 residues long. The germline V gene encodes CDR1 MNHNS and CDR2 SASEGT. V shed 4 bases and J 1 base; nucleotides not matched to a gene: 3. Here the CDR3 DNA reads TGTGCCAGCAGTGGACTAGCGGGAACTTCCTACAATGAGCAGTTCTTC. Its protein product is CASSGLAGTSYNEQFF.

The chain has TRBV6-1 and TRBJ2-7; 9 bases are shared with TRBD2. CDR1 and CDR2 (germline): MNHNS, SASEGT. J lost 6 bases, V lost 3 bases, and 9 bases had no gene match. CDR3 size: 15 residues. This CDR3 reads CASSDRSGRYAEQYF. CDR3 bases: TGTGCCAGCAGTGACCGCAGCGGGAGGTATGCCGAGCAGTACTTC.

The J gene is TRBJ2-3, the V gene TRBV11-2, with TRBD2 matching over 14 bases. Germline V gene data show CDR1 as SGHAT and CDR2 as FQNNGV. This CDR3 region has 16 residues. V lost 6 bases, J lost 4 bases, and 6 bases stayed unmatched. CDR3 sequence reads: CASRGLAGDRADTQYF. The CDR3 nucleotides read TGTGCCAGCAGGGGACTAGCGGGAGACAGAGCAGATACGCAGTATTTT.

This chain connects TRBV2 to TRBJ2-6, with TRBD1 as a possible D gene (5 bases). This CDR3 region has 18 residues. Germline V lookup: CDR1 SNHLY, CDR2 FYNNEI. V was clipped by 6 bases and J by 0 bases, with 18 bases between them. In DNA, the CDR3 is TGTGCCAGCAGAGAATTTGTGCAGGGAAGCTCTGGGGCCAACGTCCTGACTTTC. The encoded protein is CASREFVQGSSGANVLTF. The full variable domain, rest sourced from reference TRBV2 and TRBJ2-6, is EPEVTQTPSHQVTQMGQEVILRCVPISNHLYFYWYRQILGQKVEFLVSFYNNEISEKSEIFDDQFSVERPDGSNFTLKIRSTKLEDSAMYFCASREFVQGSSGANVLTFGAGSRLTVL.

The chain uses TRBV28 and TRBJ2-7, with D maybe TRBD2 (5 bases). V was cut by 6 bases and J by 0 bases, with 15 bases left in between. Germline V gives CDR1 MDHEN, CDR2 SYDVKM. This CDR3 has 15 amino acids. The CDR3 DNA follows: TGTGCCAGCAGACTCTCTGGAGGCGGCTCCTACGAGCAGTACTTC. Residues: CASRLSGGGSYEQYF.

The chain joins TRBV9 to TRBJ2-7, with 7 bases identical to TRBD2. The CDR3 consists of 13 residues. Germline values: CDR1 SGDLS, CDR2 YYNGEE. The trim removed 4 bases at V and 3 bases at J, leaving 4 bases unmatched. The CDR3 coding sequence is TGTGCCAGCAGCCCAAGCGGGATCTACGAGCAGTACTTC. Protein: CASSPSGIYEQYF.

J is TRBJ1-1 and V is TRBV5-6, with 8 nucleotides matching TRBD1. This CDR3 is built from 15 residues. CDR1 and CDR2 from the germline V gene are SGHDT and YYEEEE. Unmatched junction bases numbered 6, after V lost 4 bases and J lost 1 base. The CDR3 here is CASSPPGQGNTEAFF. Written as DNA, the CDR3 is TGTGCCAGCAGCCCACCAGGACAGGGGAACACTGAAGCTTTCTTT.

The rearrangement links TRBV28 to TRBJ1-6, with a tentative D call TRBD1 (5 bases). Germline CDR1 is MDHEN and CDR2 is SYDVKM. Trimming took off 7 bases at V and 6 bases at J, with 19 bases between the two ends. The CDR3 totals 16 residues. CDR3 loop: CASILGGVEGNSPLHF. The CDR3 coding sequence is TGTGCCAGCATCCTGGGGGGGGTGGAGGGTAATTCACCCCTCCACTTT.

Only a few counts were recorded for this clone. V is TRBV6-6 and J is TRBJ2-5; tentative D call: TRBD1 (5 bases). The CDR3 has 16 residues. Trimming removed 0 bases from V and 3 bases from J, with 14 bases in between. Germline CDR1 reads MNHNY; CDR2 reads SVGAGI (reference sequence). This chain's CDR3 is CASSYSNLGLKETQYF. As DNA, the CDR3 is TGTGCCAGCAGTTACTCGAACTTGGGGCTTAAAGAGACCCAGTACTTC.